The T cell receptor (beta chain) described here comes from a study of T cells in Graves' hyperthyroidism and ophthalmopathy. Overall study results and limits: Most thyroid clonotypes expanded above 0.001 were also detected in blood.

The table lists this clonotype with many counts. Its antigen remains unidentified. From RNA transcripts, TCR beta CDR3 regions were amplified. HTBI primers were used for first-round RT-PCR of the TCR CDR3. TCRdb reprocessed the multiplex PCR reads with MiXCR, giving one entry per CDR3 protein. The data hold more than 600,000 distinct CDR3 sequences, with about a sixth observed a single time. Across 18 months, stable Graves' hyperthyroidism was marked by no progression to ophthalmopathy. Disease duration under 2 months; hyperthyroidism patients were aged 18 to 65. Clinical symptoms, serum thyroxine, TRAb, thyroid ultrasound and orbital computed tomography informed diagnoses. Trimming stripped 0 bases from V and 5 bases from J, with 15 bases between. The germline CDR1 and CDR2 sequences are DFQATT and SNEGSKA (reference sequence). The CDR3 sequence is 15 residues long.

The sequenced sample consisted of blood. This rearrangement joins TRBV20-1 to TRBJ2-3, with D hard to call. The sequence was obtained from a man between 18 and 35 years old with Graves' hyperthyroidism. CDR3 nucleotides: TGCAGTGCTAGAGATAGTAACGGTGTCGGAGATACGCAGTATTTT. The encoded protein is CSARDSNGVGDTQYF.